This entry describes one TCR beta chain. The antigen remains unidentified. The data stem from a study of cytomegalovirus exposure and HLA in healthy donors. As for the study in general: Drawn from HLA-typed donors, some 80 million unique TCRs were held in an early data release.

PCR involved 60 Vbeta and 13 Jbeta primers. Data came from immunoSEQ multiplex PCR; TCRdb stores just in-frame clones and leaves some out. The table records some 190,000 clones, roughly 77% of them present only once. Findings and limits, study-wide: Among TCR beta chains, those listed as cytomegalovirus-associated numbered over 150.

The clonotype was recovered from a woman aged 45-65 years in good health and CMV-seronegative. Material for sequencing was PBMCs.

CDR3 region: CASSVGGASVQETQYF. The DNA for the CDR3 is TGTGCCAGCAGCGTAGGAGGGGCTAGCGTCCAAGAGACCCAGTACTTC. V gene TRBV9 combines with J gene TRBJ2-5, with D possibly matching TRBD2 (6 bases). V was cut by 0 bases and J by 1 base, with 13 bases left in between. The CDR3 is 16 residues long. In germline, CDR1 is SGDLS, CDR2 YYNGEE.